The 3 T cell receptor beta chains presented below share a single source sample, sequenced in a study of T-cell memory formation after mild COVID-19. TCRdb reprocessed the 5' RACE reads via MiXCR and lists one record per CDR3 protein. There are 380,000 or so distinct CDR3 sequences in the sample; roughly an eighth occur only once, and about 24% lies in the top ten. Sequencing was performed on PBMCs or a T cell subset sorted from them (not recorded which). These receptors were obtained from a man between 18 and 35 years old who had mild COVID-19 (a few samples of this study predate the infection). Cell type and time point are not known.

This clonotype was counted only a few times. This chain links TRBV5-1 with TRBJ1-2; 7 bases agree with TRBD1. This CDR3 is 15 amino acids long. Germline values: CDR1 SGHRS, CDR2 YFSETQ. Trimming at V came to 1 base and at J to 8 bases, leaving 11 bases not matched to a gene. CDR3 sequence reads: CASSLRQGGLGGYTF. The CDR3, as DNA: TGCGCCAGCAGCTTGCGGCAGGGGGGACTCGGAGGCTACACCTTC.

This chain links TRBV12-3 or TRBV12-4 with TRBJ2-1, with D unclear. V was cut by 5 bases and J by 2 bases, with 13 bases left in between. The CDR3 spans 15 residues. Here the CDR3 DNA reads TGTGCCAGCAGTCGGACCCGCCAAGCCTACAATGAGCAGTTCTTC. Translating gives CASSRTRQAYNEQFF.

This clonotype came up a few times. For the CDR3, the DNA is TGCGCCAGCAGCTCTTACAGACCCCTCGCGAACACCGGGGAGCTGTTTTTT. It encodes CASSSYRPLANTGELFF. The rearrangement uses TRBV5-1 and TRBJ2-2; no definite D call. This CDR3 is built from 17 residues. Germline V gives CDR1 SGHRS, CDR2 YFSETQ. Trimming shortened V by 3 bases and J by 0 bases, and 15 bases separated the two germline ends.